The sequence of this T cell receptor (beta chain) was determined in a study of CD8 T cell repertoires and HIV-1 epitope variants. Study-level results: Of roughly nine antigen-specific beta clonotypes, five to seven appeared to cross-react with escape variants.

In germline, CDR1 is MNHNS, CDR2 SASEGT. CDR3 size: 14 residues. Trimming pared 3 bases from V and 7 bases from J, leaving 13 bases between. On the immunoSEQ platform, TCR beta CDR3s were sequenced at survey depth. Measured with immunoSEQ multiplex PCR; TCRdb has only the in-frame clones, and not every one. The sample contains under 100,000 clones, roughly four fifths of which appear only once. Turning to this clone: The antigen remains unidentified.

Sequenced sample: uncultured baseline CD8+ T cells from peripheral blood mononuclear cells (PBMCs). V is TRBV6-1 and J is TRBJ1-5, with unresolved D. This clonotype was obtained from a male donor with HIV. The CDR3 DNA reads TGTGCCAGCAGTGAGAGGTCAGAGCGACAGCCCCAGCATTTT. Its translation is CASSERSERQPQHF.